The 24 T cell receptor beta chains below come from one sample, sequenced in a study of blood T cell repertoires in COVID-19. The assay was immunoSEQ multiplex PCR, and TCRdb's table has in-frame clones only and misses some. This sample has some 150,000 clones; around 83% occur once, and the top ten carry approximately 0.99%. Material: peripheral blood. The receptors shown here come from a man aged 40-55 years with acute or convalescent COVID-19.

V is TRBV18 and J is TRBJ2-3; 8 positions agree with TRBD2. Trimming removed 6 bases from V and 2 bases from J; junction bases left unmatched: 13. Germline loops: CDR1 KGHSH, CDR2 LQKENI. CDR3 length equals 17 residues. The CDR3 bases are TGTGCCAGCTCGTCGGGGGGGGCCCGGAGATTCACAGATACGCAGTATTTT. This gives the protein CASSSGGARRFTDTQYF.

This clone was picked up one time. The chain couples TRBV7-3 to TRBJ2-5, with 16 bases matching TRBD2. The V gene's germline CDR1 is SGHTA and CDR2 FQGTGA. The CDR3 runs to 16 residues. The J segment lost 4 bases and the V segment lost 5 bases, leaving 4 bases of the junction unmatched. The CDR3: CASSPGLAGGRETQYF. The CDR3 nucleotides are TGTGCCAGCAGCCCGGGACTAGCGGGGGGGCGAGAGACCCAGTACTTC.

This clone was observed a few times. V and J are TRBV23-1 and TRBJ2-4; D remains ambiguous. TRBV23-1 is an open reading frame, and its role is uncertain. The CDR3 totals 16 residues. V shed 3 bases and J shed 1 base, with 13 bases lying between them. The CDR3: CASSHPVGSAKNIQYF. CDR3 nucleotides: TGCGCCAGCAGTCACCCGGTTGGTAGCGCCAAAAACATTCAGTACTTC.

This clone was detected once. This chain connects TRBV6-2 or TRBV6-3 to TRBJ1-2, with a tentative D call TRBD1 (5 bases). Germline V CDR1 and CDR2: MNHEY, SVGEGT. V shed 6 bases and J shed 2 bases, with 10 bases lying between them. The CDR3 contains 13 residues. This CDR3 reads CASSMTANYGYTF. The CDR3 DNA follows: TGTGCCAGCAGCATGACAGCAAACTATGGCTACACCTTC.

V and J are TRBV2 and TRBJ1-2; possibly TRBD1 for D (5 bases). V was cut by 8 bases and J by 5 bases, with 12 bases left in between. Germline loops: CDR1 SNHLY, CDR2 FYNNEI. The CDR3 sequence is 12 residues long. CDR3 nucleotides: TGTGCCAGCCGGGGGTCGGGGTATGGCTACACCTTC. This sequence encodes CASRGSGYGYTF.

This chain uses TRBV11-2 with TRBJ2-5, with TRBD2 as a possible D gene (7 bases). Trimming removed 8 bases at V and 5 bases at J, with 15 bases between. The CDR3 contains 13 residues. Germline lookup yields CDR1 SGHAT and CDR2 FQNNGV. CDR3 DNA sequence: TGTGCCAGCGGTGGGGGGGCCACGGAGACCCAGTACTTC. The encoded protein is CASGGGATETQYF.

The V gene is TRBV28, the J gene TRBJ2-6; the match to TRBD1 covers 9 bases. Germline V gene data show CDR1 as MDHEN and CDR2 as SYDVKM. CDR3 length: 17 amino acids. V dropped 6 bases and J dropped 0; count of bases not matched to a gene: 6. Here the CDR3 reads CASRTGGGISGANVLTF. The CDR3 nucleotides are TGTGCCAGCAGGACAGGGGGTGGGATCTCTGGGGCCAACGTCCTGACTTTC. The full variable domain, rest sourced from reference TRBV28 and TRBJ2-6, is DVKVTQSSRYLVKRTGEKVFLECVQDMDHENMFWYRQDPGLGLRLIYFSYDVKMKEKGDIPEGYSVSREKKERFSLILESASTNQTSMYLCASRTGGGISGANVLTFGAGSRLTVL.

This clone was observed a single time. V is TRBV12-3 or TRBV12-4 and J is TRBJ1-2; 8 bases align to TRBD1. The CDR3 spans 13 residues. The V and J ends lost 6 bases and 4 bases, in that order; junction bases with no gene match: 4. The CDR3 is CASSLGQGYGYTF. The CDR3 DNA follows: TGTGCCAGCAGCCTTGGACAGGGCTATGGCTACACCTTC.

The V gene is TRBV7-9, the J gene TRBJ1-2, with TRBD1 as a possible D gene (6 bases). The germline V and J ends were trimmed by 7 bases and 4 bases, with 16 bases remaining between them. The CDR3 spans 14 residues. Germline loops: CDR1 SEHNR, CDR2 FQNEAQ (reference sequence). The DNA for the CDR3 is TGTGCCAGCACCCCGGGGGGCAGCGCCTATGGCTACACCTTC. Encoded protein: CASTPGGSAYGYTF.

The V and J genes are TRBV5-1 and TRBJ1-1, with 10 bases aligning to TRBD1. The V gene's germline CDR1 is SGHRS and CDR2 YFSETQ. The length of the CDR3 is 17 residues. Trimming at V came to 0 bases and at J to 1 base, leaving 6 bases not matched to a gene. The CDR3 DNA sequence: TGCGCCAGCAGCTTGGGGGACAGGGGTATTCGGAACACTGAAGCTTTCTTT. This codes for CASSLGDRGIRNTEAFF.

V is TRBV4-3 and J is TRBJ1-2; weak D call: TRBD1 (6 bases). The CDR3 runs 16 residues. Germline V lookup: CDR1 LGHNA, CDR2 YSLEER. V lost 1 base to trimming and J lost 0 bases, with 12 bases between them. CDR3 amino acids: CASSQAWAGANYGYTF. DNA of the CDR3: TGCGCCAGCAGCCAAGCTTGGGCAGGGGCTAACTATGGCTACACCTTC.

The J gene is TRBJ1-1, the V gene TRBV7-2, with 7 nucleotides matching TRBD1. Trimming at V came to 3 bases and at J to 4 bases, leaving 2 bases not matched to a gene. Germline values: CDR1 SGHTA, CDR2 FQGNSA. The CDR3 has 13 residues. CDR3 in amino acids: CASSFDRATEAFF. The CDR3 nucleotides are TGTGCCAGCAGCTTTGACAGGGCCACTGAAGCTTTCTTT. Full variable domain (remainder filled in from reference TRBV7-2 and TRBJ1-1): GAGVSQSPSNKVTEKGKDVELRCDPISGHTALYWYRQSLGQGLEFLIYFQGNSAPDKSGLPSDRFSAERTGGSVSTLTIQRTQQEDSAVYLCASSFDRATEAFFGQGTRLTVV.

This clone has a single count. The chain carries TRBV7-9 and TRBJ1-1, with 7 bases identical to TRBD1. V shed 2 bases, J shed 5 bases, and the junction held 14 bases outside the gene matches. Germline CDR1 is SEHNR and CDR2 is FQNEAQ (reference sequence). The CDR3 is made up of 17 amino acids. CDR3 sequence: CASSLMGQRGLGTEAFF. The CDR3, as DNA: TGTGCCAGCAGCTTAATGGGACAAAGGGGGCTGGGGACTGAAGCTTTCTTT.

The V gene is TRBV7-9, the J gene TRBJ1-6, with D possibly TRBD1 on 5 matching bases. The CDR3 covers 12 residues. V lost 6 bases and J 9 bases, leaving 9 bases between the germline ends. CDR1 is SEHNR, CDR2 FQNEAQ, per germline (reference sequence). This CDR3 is CASSSGPSPLHF. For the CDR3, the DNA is TGTGCCAGCAGTTCAGGGCCTTCACCCCTCCACTTT. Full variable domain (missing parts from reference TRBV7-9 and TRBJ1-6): DTGVSQNPRHKITKRGQNVTFRCDPISEHNRLYWYRQTLGQGPEFLTYFQNEAQLEKSRLLSDRFSAERPKGSFSTLEIQRTEQGDSAMYLCASSSGPSPLHFGNGTRLTVT.

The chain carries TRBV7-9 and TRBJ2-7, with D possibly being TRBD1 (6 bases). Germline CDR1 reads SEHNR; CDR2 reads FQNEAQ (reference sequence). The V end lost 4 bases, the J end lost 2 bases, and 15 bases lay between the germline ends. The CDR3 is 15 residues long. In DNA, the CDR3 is TGTGCCAGCAGCTCCTCAGGGAAGGGGGCCTACGAGCAGTACTTC. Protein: CASSSSGKGAYEQYF.

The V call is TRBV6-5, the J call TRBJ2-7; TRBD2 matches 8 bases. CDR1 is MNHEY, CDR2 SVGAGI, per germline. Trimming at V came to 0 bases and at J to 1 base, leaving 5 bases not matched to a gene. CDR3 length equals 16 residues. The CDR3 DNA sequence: TGTGCCAGCAGTTACTCGCGGGGACTAGGGTCCTACGAGCAGTACTTC. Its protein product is CASSYSRGLGSYEQYF.

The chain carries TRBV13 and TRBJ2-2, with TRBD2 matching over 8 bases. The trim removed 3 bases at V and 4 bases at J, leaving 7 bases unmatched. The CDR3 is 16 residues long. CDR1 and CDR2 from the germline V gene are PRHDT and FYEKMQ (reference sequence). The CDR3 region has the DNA TGTGCCAGCAGCTTGGAAGCGGGGGCGGTCACCGGGGAGCTGTTTTTT. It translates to CASSLEAGAVTGELFF.

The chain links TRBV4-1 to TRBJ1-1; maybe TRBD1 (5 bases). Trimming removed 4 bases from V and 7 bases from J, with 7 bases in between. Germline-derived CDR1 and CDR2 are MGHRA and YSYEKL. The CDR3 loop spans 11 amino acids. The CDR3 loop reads CASSPGDEAFF. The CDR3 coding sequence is TGCGCCAGCAGCCCGGGGGATGAAGCTTTCTTT.

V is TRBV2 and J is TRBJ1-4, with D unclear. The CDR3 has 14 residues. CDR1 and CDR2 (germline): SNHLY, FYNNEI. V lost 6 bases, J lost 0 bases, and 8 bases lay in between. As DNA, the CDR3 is TGTGCCAGCAGAGTCATAGCAACTAATGAAAAACTGTTTTTT. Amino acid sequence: CASRVIATNEKLFF.

The CDR3 region has the DNA TGTGCCAGCAGCTTAGAAGGGGGCAAGGCCACCGGGGAGCTGTTTTTT. It is translated as CASSLEGGKATGELFF. The chain couples TRBV11-2 to TRBJ2-2; 7 nucleotides agree with TRBD1. Looked up from germline, CDR1 is SGHAT and CDR2 is FQNNGV. The CDR3 is 16 residues long. The V segment lost 0 bases and the J segment 4 bases; nucleotides outside the gene matches: 5.

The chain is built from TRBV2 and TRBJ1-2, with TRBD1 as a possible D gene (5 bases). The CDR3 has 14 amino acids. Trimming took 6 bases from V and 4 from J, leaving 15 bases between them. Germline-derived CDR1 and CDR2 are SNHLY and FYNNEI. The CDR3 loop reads CASRPDSLIYGYTF. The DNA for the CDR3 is TGTGCCAGCAGGCCAGACAGCCTTATCTATGGCTACACCTTC. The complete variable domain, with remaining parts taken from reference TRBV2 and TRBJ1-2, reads EPEVTQTPSHQVTQMGQEVILRCVPISNHLYFYWYRQILGQKVEFLVSFYNNEISEKSEIFDDQFSVERPDGSNFTLKIRSTKLEDSAMYFCASRPDSLIYGYTFGSGTRLTVV.

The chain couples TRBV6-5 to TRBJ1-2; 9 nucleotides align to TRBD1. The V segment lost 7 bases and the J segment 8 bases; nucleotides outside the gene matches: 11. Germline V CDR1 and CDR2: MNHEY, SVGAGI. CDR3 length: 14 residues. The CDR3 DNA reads TGTGCCAGCAAACTGCCCGGGACAGGGTGGGGCTACACCTTC. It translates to CASKLPGTGWGYTF.

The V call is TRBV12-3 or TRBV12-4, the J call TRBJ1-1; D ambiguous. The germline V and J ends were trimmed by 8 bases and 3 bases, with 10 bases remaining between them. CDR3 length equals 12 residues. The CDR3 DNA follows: TGTGCCAGCTCCGAGGTGGACACTGAAGCTTTCTTT. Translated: CASSEVDTEAFF.

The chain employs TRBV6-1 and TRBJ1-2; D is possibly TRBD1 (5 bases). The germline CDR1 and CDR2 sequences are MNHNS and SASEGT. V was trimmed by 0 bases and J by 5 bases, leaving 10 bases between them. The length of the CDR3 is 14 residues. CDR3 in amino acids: CASSEAGGAYGYTF. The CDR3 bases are TGTGCCAGCAGTGAAGCGGGCGGGGCTTATGGCTACACCTTC.